This T cell receptor (beta chain) was sequenced for a study of cytomegalovirus exposure and HLA in healthy donors. The CDR3 totals 16 residues. The germline gives CDR1 MNHEY, CDR2 SMNVEV (reference sequence). This PCR relied on a set of 60 Vbeta primers and 13 Jbeta primers. Produced via immunoSEQ multiplex PCR; TCRdb's table is partial and in-frame only. Counted here are under 100,000 clones, nearly 70% occurring once; the ten biggest clones make up about 14%. Study-wide results and limits: TCR beta chains numbering some 160 were designated cytomegalovirus-associated.

On this clone: Antigen specificity is unknown.

The specimen sequenced was PBMCs. This TCR was sampled from a woman aged 50 to 65 in good health and CMV-seropositive. V is TRBV27 and J is TRBJ2-5, with D hard to call. The tail of the sequence fits TRBJ2-7 better, so the J call may be wrong. CDR3 amino acids: CASSLFKPKSSYEQYF. CDR3 DNA: TGTGCCAGCAGTTTATTTAAACCGAAAAGCTCCTACGAGCAGTACTTC.